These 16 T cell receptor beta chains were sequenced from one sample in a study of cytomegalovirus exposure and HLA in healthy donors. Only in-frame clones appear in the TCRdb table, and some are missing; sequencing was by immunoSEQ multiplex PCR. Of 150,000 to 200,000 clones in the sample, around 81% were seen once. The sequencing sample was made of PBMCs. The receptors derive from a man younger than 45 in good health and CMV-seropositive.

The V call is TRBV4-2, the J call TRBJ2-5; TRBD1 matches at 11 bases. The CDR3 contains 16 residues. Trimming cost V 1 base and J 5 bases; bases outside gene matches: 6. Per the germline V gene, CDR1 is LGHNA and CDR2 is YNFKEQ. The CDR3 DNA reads TGTGCCAGCAGCCAAGCCCCGGGACAGGGGGTCGAGACCCAGTACTTC. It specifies CASSQAPGQGVETQYF.

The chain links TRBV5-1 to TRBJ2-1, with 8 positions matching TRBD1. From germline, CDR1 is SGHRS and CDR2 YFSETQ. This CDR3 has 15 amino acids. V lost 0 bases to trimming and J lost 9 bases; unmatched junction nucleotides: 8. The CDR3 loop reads CASSLAATGVGEQFF. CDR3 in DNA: TGCGCCAGCAGCTTGGCCGCGACAGGGGTGGGTGAGCAGTTCTTC.

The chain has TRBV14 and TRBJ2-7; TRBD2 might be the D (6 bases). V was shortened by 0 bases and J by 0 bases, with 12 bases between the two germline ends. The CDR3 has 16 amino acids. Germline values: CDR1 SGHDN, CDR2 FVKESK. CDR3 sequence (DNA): TGTGCCAGCAGCCAAGATGCGGGGATTTCCTCCTACGAGCAGTACTTC. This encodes CASSQDAGISSYEQYF. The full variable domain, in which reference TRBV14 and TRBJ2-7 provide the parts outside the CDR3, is EAGVTQFPSHSVIEKGQTVTLRCDPISGHDNLYWYRRVMGKEIKFLLHFVKESKQDESGMPNNRFLAERTGGTYSTLKVQPAELEDSGVYFCASSQDAGISSYEQYFGPGTRLTVT.

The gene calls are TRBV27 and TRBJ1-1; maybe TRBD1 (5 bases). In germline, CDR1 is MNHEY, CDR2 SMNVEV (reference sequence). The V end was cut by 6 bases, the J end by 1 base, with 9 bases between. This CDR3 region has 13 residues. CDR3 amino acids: CASRETGNTEAFF. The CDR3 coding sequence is TGTGCCAGCAGGGAAACAGGGAACACTGAAGCTTTCTTT.

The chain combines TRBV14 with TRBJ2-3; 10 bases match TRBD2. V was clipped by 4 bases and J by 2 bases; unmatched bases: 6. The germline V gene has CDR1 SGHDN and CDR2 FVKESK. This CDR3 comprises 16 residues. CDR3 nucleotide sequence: TGTGCCAGCAGCCCGTATACTAGCGGGGTCACAGATACGCAGTATTTT. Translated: CASSPYTSGVTDTQYF. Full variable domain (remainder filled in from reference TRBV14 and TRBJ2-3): EAGVTQFPSHSVIEKGQTVTLRCDPISGHDNLYWYRRVMGKEIKFLLHFVKESKQDESGMPNNRFLAERTGGTYSTLKVQPAELEDSGVYFCASSPYTSGVTDTQYFGPGTRLTVL.

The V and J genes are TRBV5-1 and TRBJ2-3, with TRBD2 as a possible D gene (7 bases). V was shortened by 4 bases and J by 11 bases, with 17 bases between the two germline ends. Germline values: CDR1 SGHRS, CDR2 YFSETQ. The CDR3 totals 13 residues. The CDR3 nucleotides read TGCGCCAGCAGCCGAGGGGGGGGTGAAGGGCAGTATTTT. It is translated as CASSRGGGEGQYF.

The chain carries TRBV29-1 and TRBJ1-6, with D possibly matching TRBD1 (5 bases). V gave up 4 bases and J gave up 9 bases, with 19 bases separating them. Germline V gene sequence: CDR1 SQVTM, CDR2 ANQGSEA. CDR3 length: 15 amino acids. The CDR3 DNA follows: TGCAGCGTTGTAGCGGGGGGGACGGCGCCTTCACCCCTCCACTTT. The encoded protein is CSVVAGGTAPSPLHF.

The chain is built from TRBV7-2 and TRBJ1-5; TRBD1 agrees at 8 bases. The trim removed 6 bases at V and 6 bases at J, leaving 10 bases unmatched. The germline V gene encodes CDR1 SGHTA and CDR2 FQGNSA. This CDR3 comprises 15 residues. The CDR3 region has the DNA TGTGCCAGCAGTTCTCTGGGACAGGCGGTTCAGCCCCAGCATTTT. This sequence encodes CASSSLGQAVQPQHF.

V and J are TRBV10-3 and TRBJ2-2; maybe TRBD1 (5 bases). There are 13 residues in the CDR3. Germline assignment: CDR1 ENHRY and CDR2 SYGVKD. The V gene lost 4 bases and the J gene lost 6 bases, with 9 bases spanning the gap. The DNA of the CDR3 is TGTGCCATCAGTGGGACATCAGCCGGGGAGCTGTTTTTT. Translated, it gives CAISGTSAGELFF.

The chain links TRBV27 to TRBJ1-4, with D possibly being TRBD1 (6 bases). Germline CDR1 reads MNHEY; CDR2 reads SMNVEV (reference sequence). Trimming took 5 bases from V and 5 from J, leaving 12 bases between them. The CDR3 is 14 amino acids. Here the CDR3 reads CASSPTGWNEKLFF. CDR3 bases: TGTGCCAGCAGTCCCACAGGGTGGAATGAAAAACTGTTTTTT.

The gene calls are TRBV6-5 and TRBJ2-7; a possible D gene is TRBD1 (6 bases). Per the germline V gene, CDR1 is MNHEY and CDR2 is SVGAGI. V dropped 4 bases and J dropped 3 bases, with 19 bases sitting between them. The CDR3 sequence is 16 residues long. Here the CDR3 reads CASSLPPQGHHYEQYF. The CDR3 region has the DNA TGTGCCAGCAGTTTACCCCCCCAGGGACACCACTACGAGCAGTACTTC.

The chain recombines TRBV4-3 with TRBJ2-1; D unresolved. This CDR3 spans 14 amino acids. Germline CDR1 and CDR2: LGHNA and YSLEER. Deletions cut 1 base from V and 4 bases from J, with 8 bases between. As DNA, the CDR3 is TGCGCCAGCAGCCAAGGGTTCGGGTACAATGAGCAGTTCTTC. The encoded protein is CASSQGFGYNEQFF.

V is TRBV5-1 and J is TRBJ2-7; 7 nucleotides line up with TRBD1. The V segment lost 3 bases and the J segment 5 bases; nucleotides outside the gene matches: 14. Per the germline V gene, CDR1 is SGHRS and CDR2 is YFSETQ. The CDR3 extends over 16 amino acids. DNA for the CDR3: TGCGCCAGCAGCTACGGGGACAGCGTCGTGAATAACGAGCAGTACTTC. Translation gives CASSYGDSVVNNEQYF.

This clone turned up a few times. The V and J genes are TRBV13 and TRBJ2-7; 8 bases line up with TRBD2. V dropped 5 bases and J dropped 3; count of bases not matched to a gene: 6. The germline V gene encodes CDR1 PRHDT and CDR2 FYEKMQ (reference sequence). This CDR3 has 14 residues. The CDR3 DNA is TGTGCCAGCAGCCCCCCCGGGACTAGCTACGAGCAGTACTTC. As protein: CASSPPGTSYEQYF.

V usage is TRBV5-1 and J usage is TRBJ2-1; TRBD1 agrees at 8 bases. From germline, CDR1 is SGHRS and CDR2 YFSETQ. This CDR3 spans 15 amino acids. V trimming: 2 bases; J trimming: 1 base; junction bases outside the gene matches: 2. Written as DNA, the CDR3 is TGCGCCAGCAGCTTACAGGGGGAGTCCTACAATGAGCAGTTCTTC. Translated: CASSLQGESYNEQFF.

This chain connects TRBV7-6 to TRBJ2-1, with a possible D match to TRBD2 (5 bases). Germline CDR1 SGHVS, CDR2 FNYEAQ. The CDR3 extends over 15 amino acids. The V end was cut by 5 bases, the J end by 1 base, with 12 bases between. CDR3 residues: CASSLGGLSYNEQFF. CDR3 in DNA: TGTGCCAGCAGCCTCGGAGGTCTTTCCTACAATGAGCAGTTCTTC. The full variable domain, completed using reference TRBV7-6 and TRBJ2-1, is GAGVSQSPRYKVTKRGQDVALRCDPISGHVSLYWYRQALGQGPEFLTYFNYEAQQDKSGLPNDRFSAERPEGSISTLTIQRTEQRDSAMYRCASSLGGLSYNEQFFGPGTRLTVL.